The entry below describes one TCR beta chain. These data belong to a study of blood T cell repertoires in COVID-19. Only in-frame clones appear in the TCRdb table, and some are missing; sequencing was by immunoSEQ multiplex PCR. The sample lists around 170,000 clones, around two thirds occurring once. Trimming left V 5 bases short and J 7 bases short, with 14 bases between. The CDR3 is made up of 14 amino acids. From germline, CDR1 is MNHEY and CDR2 SMNVEV (reference sequence). The chain employs TRBV27 and TRBJ2-2; D is possibly TRBD1 (5 bases). The sequence was obtained from a woman at least 80 years old with acute or convalescent COVID-19. Sequencing was carried out using peripheral blood. Here the CDR3 reads CASSPVGQIGELFF. The CDR3 DNA reads TGTGCCAGCAGTCCGGTGGGGCAGATCGGGGAGCTGTTTTTT.